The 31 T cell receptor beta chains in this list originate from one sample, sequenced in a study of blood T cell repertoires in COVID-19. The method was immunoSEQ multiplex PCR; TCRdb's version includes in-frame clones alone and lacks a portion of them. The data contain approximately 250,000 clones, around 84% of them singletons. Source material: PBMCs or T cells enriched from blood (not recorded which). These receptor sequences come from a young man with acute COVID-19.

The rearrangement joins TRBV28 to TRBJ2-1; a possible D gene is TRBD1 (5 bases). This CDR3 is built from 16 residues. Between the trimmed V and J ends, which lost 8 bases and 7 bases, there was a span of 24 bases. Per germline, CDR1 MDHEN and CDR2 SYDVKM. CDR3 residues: CASSLAEQVRVNEQFF. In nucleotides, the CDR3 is TGTGCCAGCTCCCTCGCCGAACAGGTCCGGGTTAATGAGCAGTTCTTC.

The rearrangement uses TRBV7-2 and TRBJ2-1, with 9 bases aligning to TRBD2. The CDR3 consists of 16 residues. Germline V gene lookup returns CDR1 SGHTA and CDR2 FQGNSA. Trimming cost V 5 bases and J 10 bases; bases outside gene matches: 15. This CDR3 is CASSPNVAGGPGEQFF. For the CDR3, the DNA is TGTGCCAGCAGCCCCAACGTCGCGGGAGGGCCGGGAGAGCAGTTCTTC.

The CDR3, as DNA: TGTGCCAGCAGTGACAGGGGTTATGGCTACACCTTC. It codes for CASSDRGYGYTF. This chain connects TRBV25-1 to TRBJ1-2; perhaps TRBD1 as D (6 bases). CDR3 length: 12 amino acids. The V end lost 3 bases, the J end lost 5 bases, and 7 bases lay between the germline ends. Germline CDR1 MGHDK, CDR2 SYGVNS.

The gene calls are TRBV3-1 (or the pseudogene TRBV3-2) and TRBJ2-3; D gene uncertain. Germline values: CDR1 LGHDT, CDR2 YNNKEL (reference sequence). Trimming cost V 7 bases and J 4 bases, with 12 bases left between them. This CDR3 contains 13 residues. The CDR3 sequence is CASNQHGADTQYF. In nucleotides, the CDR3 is TGTGCCAGCAATCAACACGGAGCAGATACGCAGTATTTT.

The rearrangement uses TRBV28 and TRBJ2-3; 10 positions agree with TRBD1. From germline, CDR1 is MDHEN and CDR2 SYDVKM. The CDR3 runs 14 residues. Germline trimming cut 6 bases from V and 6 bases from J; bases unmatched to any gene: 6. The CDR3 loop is CASSHDRGPDTQYF. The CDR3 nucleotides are TGTGCCAGCAGCCACGACAGGGGGCCTGATACGCAGTATTTT.

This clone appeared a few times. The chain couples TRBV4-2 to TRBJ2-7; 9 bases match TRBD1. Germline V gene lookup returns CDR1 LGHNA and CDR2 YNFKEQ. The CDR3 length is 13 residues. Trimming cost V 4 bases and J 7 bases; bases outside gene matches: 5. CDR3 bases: TGTGCCAGCAGCCGGGACAGGGAGGGAGAGCAGTACGTC. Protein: CASSRDREGEQYV.

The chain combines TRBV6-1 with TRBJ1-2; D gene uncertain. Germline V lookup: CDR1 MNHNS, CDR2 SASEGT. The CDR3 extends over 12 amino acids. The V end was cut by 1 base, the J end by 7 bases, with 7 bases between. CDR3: CASSEGRSGYTF. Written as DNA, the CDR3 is TGTGCCAGCAGTGAAGGGAGGTCTGGCTACACCTTC.

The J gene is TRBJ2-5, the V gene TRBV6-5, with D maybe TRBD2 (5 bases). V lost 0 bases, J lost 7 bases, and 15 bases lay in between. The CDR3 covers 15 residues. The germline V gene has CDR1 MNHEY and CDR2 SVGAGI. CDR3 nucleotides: TGTGCCAGCAGTTACTCGGATCTAGCCCAATCGACCCAGTACTTC. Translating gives CASSYSDLAQSTQYF.

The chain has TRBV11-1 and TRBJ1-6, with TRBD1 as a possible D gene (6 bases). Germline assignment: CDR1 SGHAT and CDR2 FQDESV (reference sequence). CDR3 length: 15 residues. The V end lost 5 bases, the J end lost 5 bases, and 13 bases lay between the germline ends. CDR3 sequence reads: CASSLGQTDNSPLHF. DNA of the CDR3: TGTGCCAGCAGCCTCGGACAGACTGATAATTCACCCCTCCACTTT.

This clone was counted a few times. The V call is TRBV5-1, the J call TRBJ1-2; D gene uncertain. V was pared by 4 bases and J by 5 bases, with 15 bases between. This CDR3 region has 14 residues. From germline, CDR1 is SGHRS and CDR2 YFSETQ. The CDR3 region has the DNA TGCGCCAGCAGCCATGGAGGCGTCGGGTATGGCTACACCTTC. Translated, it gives CASSHGGVGYGYTF.

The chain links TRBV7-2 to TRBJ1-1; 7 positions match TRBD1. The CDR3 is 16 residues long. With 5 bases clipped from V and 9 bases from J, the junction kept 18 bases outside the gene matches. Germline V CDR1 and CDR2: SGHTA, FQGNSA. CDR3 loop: CASSPYKTGAQRQAFF. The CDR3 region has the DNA TGTGCCAGCAGCCCGTACAAAACAGGGGCACAAAGACAAGCTTTCTTT.

The CDR3 sequence: CATSRDSLTDTQYF. CDR3 in DNA: TGCGCCACCTCCCGGGACAGCCTCACAGATACGCAGTATTTT. The rearrangement uses TRBV5-1 and TRBJ2-3; 7 bases agree with TRBD1. The V gene end was trimmed by 9 bases and the J gene end by 2 bases; junction bases not matched to a gene: 9. This CDR3 region has 14 residues. Germline lookup yields CDR1 SGHRS and CDR2 YFSETQ.

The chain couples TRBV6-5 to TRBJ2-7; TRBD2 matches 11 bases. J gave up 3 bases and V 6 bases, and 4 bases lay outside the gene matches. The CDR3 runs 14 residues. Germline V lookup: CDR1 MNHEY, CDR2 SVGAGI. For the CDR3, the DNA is TGTGCCAGCAGACCCGGGACTAGCGGCTACGAGCAGTACGTC. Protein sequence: CASRPGTSGYEQYV.

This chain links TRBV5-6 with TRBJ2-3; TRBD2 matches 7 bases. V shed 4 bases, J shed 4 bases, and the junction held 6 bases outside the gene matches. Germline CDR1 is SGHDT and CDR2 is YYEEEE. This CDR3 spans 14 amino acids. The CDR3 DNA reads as TGTGCCAGCAGCGCGGGGAGGGCTGCAGATACGCAGTATTTT. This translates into CASSAGRAADTQYF.

The CDR3 sequence: CAWERDRGLGYTF. CDR3 coding DNA: TGTGCCTGGGAAAGGGACAGGGGGCTCGGCTACACCTTC. The rearrangement links TRBV30 to TRBJ1-2; 12 bases line up with TRBD1. CDR3 length equals 13 residues. J was trimmed by 8 bases and V by 5 bases; bases with no gene match: 6. The V gene's germline CDR1 is GTSNPN and CDR2 SVGIG (reference sequence).

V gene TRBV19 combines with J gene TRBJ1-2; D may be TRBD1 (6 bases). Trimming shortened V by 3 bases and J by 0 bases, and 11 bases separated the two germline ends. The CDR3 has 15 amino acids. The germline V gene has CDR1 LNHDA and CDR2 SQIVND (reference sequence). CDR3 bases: TGTGCCAGTAGTATGATCAGGGGATCTAACTATGGCTACACCTTC. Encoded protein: CASSMIRGSNYGYTF. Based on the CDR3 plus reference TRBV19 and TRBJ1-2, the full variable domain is DGGITQSPKYLFRKEGQNVTLSCEQNLNHDAMYWYRQDPGQGLRLIYYSQIVNDFQKGDIAEGYSVSREKKESFPLTVTSAQKNPTAFYLCASSMIRGSNYGYTFGSGTRLTVV.

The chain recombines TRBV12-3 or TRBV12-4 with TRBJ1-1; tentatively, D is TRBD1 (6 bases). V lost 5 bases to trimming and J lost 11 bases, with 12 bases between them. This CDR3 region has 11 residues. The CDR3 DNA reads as TGTGCCAGCAGTCCCACAGGGTGGGCTTTCTTT. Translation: CASSPTGWAFF.

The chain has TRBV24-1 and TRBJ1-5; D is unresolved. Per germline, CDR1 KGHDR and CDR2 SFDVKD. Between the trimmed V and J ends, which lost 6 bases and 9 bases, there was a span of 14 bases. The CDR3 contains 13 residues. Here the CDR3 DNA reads TGTGCCACCAGTCGGGAGCCAGAAGGGCCCCAGCATTTT. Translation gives CATSREPEGPQHF.

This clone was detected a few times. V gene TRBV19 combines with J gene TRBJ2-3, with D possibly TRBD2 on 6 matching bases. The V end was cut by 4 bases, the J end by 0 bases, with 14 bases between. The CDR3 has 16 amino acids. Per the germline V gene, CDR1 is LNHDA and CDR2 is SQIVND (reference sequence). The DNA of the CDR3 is TGTGCCAGTAGTACGAGGACTACTACTAGCACAGATACGCAGTATTTT. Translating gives CASSTRTTTSTDTQYF.

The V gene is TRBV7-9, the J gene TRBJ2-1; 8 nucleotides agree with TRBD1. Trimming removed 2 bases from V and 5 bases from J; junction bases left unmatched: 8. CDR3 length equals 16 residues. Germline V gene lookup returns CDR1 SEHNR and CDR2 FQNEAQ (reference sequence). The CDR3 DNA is TGTGCCAGCAGCTTAAAAGTCGGGACAGGCCACAATGAGCAGTTCTTC. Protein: CASSLKVGTGHNEQFF.

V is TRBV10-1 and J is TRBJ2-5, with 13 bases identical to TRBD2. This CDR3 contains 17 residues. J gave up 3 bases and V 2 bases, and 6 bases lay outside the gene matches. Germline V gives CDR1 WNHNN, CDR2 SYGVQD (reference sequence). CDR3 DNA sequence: TGCGCCAGCAGTGAGCCGGGACTAGCGGGATCGAAAGAGACCCAGTACTTC. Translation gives CASSEPGLAGSKETQYF.

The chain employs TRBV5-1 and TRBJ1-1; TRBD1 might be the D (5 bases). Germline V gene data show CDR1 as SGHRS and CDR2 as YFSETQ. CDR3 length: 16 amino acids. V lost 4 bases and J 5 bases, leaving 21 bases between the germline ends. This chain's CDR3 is CASSPGGGRDNTEAFF. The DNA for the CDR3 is TGCGCCAGCAGCCCTGGGGGTGGGCGGGATAATACTGAAGCTTTCTTT. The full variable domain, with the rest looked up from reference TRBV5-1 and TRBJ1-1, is KAGVTQTPRYLIKTRGQQVTLSCSPISGHRSVSWYQQTPGQGLQFLFEYFSETQRNKGNFPGRFSGRQFSNSRSEMNVSTLELGDSALYLCASSPGGGRDNTEAFFGQGTRLTVV.

CDR3 DNA sequence: TGTGCCAGCAGCCGTCCCCCACAGGGGCGAGCTTTCTTT. Amino acid sequence: CASSRPPQGRAFF. This chain joins TRBV27 and TRBJ1-1, with 7 bases lining up with TRBD1. CDR1 is MNHEY, CDR2 SMNVEV, per germline (reference sequence). The J segment lost 10 bases and the V segment lost 6 bases, leaving 11 bases of the junction unmatched. The CDR3 runs to 13 residues.

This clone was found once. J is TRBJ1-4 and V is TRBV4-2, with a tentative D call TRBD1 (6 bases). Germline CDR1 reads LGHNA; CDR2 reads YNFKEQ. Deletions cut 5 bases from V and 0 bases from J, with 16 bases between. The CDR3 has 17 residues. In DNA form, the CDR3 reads TGTGCCAGCAGCTTACGAAGAGGGGGTGCAACTAATGAAAAACTGTTTTTT. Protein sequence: CASSLRRGGATNEKLFF.

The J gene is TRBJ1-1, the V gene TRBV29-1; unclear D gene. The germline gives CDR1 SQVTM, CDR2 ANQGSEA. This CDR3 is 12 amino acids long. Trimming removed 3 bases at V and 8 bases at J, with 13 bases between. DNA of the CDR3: TGCAGCGTTGACAGGAAACGAACCGAAGCTTTCTTT. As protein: CSVDRKRTEAFF.

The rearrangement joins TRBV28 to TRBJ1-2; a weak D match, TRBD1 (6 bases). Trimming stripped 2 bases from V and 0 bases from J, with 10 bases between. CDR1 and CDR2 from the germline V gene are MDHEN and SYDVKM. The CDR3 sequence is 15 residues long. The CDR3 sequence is CASSLQTGTNYGYTF. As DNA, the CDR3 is TGTGCCAGCAGTTTACAAACAGGGACTAACTATGGCTACACCTTC.

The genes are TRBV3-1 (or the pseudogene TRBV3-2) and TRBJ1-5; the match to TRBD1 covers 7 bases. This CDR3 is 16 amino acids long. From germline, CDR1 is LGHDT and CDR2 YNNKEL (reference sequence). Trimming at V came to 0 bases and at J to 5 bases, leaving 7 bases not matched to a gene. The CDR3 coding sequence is TGTGCCAGCAGCCAAGATGTTAGGGGACAGTATCAGCCCCAGCATTTT. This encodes CASSQDVRGQYQPQHF.

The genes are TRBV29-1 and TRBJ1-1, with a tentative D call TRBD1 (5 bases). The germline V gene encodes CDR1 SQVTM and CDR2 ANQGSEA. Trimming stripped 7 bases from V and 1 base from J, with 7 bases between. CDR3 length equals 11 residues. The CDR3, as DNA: TGCAGCGCCCAGGGGAACACTGAAGCTTTCTTT. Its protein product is CSAQGNTEAFF.

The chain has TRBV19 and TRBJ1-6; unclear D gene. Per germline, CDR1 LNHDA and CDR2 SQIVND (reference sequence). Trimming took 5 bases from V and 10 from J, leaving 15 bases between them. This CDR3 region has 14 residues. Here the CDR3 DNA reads TGTGCCAGTAGTCAGCCGGGAACGCGGTCACCCCTCCACTTT. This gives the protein CASSQPGTRSPLHF.

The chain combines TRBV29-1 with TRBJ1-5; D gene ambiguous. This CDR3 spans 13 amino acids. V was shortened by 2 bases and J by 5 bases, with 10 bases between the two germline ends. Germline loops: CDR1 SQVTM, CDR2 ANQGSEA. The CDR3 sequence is CSVETGSDQPQHF. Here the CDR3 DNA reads TGCAGCGTTGAAACGGGGTCCGATCAGCCCCAGCATTTT.

CDR3 sequence (DNA): TGTGCCACCAGGACAGGCACAGATACGCAGTATTTT. Its translation is CATRTGTDTQYF. V is TRBV6-5 and J is TRBJ2-3, with D maybe TRBD1 (6 bases). The ends were cut back, 10 bases at V and 1 base at J, with 9 bases in the middle. The CDR3 loop spans 12 amino acids. In germline, CDR1 is MNHEY, CDR2 SVGAGI.